Below, 29 T cell receptor beta chains from the same sample are listed, as sequenced in a study of cytomegalovirus exposure and HLA in healthy donors. The study ran its PCR with 60 Vbeta and 13 Jbeta primers. Sequencing used immunoSEQ multiplex PCR; TCRdb keeps in-frame clones, though not all of them. This table has approximately 180,000 clones, 70% to 80% appearing once. Sequenced input: PBMCs. The source is a woman aged 60-75 years in good health and CMV-seropositive.

This chain joins TRBV28 and TRBJ2-7; D not resolved. Trimming removed 4 bases at V and 6 bases at J, with 7 bases between. The CDR3 has 11 residues. Germline V CDR1 and CDR2: MDHEN, SYDVKM. The CDR3 is CASSSPIEQYF. CDR3 nucleotide sequence: TGTGCCAGCAGTTCCCCCATCGAGCAGTACTTC.

This clone appeared a few times. The chain employs TRBV4-1 and TRBJ2-5; 11 nucleotides align to TRBD2. Trimming removed 4 bases from V and 2 bases from J; junction bases left unmatched: 0. The germline CDR1 and CDR2 sequences are MGHRA and YSYEKL. CDR3 length equals 14 residues. CDR3 protein: CASSRLAGQETQYF. CDR3 DNA sequence: TGCGCCAGCAGCCGACTAGCGGGGCAAGAGACCCAGTACTTC.

A note on this clone: Relative to the germline gene, one junction end is altered; a read error may explain this. The rearrangement joins TRBV2 to TRBJ2-1, with 10 bases lining up with TRBD2. From germline, CDR1 is SNHLY and CDR2 FYNNEI. This CDR3 region has 13 residues. The CDR3 nucleotides read TGTGCCAGCAGTGAAACCTTAGCGGGAGGAAGGCTCTTC. This sequence encodes CASSETLAGGRLF. Together with reference TRBV2 and TRBJ2-1, the CDR3 gives the full variable domain: EPEVTQTPSHQVTQMGQEVILRCVPISNHLYFYWYRQILGQKVEFLVSFYNNEISEKSEIFDDQFSVERPDGSNFTLKIRSTKLEDSAMYFCASSETLAGGRLFGPGTRLTVL.

This clone was seen a single time. The CDR3 is CASSLGQGGEKLFF. The CDR3 DNA sequence: TGTGCCAGCAGCTTAGGACAGGGAGGTGAAAAACTGTTTTTT. The chain joins TRBV7-2 to TRBJ1-4; 7 bases map to TRBD1. Losses at the gene ends were 1 base for V and 7 bases for J; bases not matched to a gene: 3. This CDR3 is 14 amino acids long. Per germline, CDR1 SGHTA and CDR2 FQGNSA. The full variable domain, rest sourced from reference TRBV7-2 and TRBJ1-4, is GAGVSQSPSNKVTEKGKDVELRCDPISGHTALYWYRQSLGQGLEFLIYFQGNSAPDKSGLPSDRFSAERTGGSVSTLTIQRTQQEDSAVYLCASSLGQGGEKLFFGSGTQLSVL.

This clone was detected only a few times. An end of the junction does not agree with germline; a read error may underlie this. This chain uses TRBV9 with TRBJ2-3; TRBD1 agrees at 10 bases. This CDR3 is 13 amino acids long. The germline gives CDR1 SGDLS, CDR2 YYNGEE. The CDR3 DNA sequence: TGTGCCAGCAGCGCCTCAGGACAGGGGGGGGAAGTTTTT. Translating it yields CASSASGQGGEVF.

The chain is built from TRBV4-1 and TRBJ1-3; possible D gene TRBD1, 6 bases. The V gene's germline CDR1 is MGHRA and CDR2 YSYEKL. CDR3 length: 15 amino acids. V was pared by 0 bases and J by 2 bases, with 8 bases between. The CDR3: CASSQDEGAGNTIYF. Written as DNA, the CDR3 is TGCGCCAGCAGCCAAGATGAGGGGGCTGGAAACACCATATATTTT.

The CDR3 nucleotides read TGTGCCAGCAGCCAAGGTCGGGCGGGGGGAGGAGAGACCCAGTACTTC. It is translated as CASSQGRAGGGETQYF. The chain couples TRBV4-2 to TRBJ2-5; 8 bases map to TRBD2. The V gene's germline CDR1 is LGHNA and CDR2 YNFKEQ. With 1 base clipped from V and 4 bases from J, the junction kept 8 bases outside the gene matches. This CDR3 comprises 16 residues.

V and J are TRBV11-2 and TRBJ1-2; a weak D match, TRBD1 (5 bases). Germline V gives CDR1 SGHAT, CDR2 FQNNGV. The V end lost 2 bases, the J end lost 4 bases, and 17 bases lay between the germline ends. The CDR3 extends over 16 amino acids. For the CDR3, the DNA is TGTGCCAGCAGCTTATCCCCCGGGACTACCGGCTATGGCTACACCTTC. Translation: CASSLSPGTTGYGYTF.

This clone was recorded once. The same CDR3 is also encoded by other DNA sequences in this sample. This chain joins TRBV28 and TRBJ1-1; 7 nucleotides align to TRBD1. The length of the CDR3 is 15 residues. Per germline, CDR1 MDHEN and CDR2 SYDVKM. The trim removed 5 bases at V and 2 bases at J, leaving 8 bases unmatched. DNA for the CDR3: TGTGCCAGCAGTCTATCCGGGACAGCTAACACTGAAGCTTTCTTT. It specifies CASSLSGTANTEAFF.

The chain employs TRBV5-1 and TRBJ2-7; 10 bases align to TRBD2. This CDR3 comprises 15 residues. Germline-derived CDR1 and CDR2 are SGHRS and YFSETQ. V was clipped by 4 bases and J by 4 bases; unmatched bases: 8. The CDR3 reads CASSALAGAQYEQYF. The CDR3 DNA is TGCGCCAGCAGCGCTCTAGCGGGGGCACAATACGAGCAGTACTTC.

This chain connects TRBV5-4 to TRBJ2-2; 7 nucleotides agree with TRBD2. Germline V gene sequence: CDR1 SGHNT, CDR2 YYREEE (reference sequence). The CDR3 sequence is 15 residues long. The junction had 4 bases not matched to a gene; V was cut back by 3 bases and J by 2 bases. The CDR3 bases are TGTGCCAGCAGCTGGGGAGGGAGCAACACCGGGGAGCTGTTTTTT. Translation gives CASSWGGSNTGELFF.

The chain uses TRBV7-8 and TRBJ2-5; a weak D match, TRBD1 (5 bases). Gene TRBJ2-7 matches the end of the DNA better, so the J call may be wrong. CDR3 length: 14 residues. CDR1 SGHVS and CDR2 FQNEAQ come from the germline V gene. The CDR3 bases are TGTGCCAGCAGCTTAGCTTTGGACAACTACGAGCAGTACTTC. As protein: CASSLALDNYEQYF.

This chain links TRBV30 with TRBJ1-5; D remains unclear. Germline CDR1 is GTSNPN and CDR2 is SVGIG (reference sequence). The CDR3 runs 12 residues. The V end lost 2 bases, the J end lost 2 bases, and 4 bases lay between the germline ends. CDR3 in amino acids: CAWSSGNQPQHF. CDR3 DNA: TGTGCCTGGAGTTCGGGCAATCAGCCCCAGCATTTT.

The gene calls are TRBV7-2 and TRBJ2-1, with 8 bases that match TRBD2. CDR3 length: 16 amino acids. V was clipped by 1 base and J by 7 bases; unmatched bases: 9. The germline CDR1 and CDR2 sequences are SGHTA and FQGNSA. CDR3 protein: CASSLVRAGGMNEQFF. Here the CDR3 DNA reads TGTGCCAGCAGCTTAGTCAGGGCGGGGGGTATGAATGAGCAGTTCTTC.

The CDR3 loop is CASSLSGTSSYEQYF. CDR3 sequence (DNA): TGTGCCAGCAGCCTATCCGGGACTAGCTCCTACGAGCAGTACTTC. This sequence joins TRBV7-2 and TRBJ2-5; 8 positions match TRBD2. The J call may be faulty, since TRBJ2-7 better matches the DNA end. The CDR3 spans 15 residues. Germline values: CDR1 SGHTA, CDR2 FQGNSA.

The V gene is TRBV11-2, the J gene TRBJ2-5; 7 bases are shared with TRBD2. J gave up 1 base and V 1 base, and 15 bases lay outside the gene matches. The CDR3 is made up of 19 amino acids. Germline values: CDR1 SGHAT, CDR2 FQNNGV. CDR3 coding DNA: TGTGCCAGCAGCTTAGTAGTACCCGAACTAGCGAACAGCCAAGAGACCCAGTACTTC. This gives the protein CASSLVVPELANSQETQYF.

V is TRBV21-1 and J is TRBJ1-5. TRBV21-1 is a pseudogene. The CDR3 length is 15 residues. CDR3 nucleotide sequence: TGTGCCAGCACCGGGCCTGGGGGGGCTAATCAGCCCCAGCATTTT. Translation: CASTGPGGANQPQHF.

The table lists this clone with a count of one. This rearrangement joins TRBV28 to TRBJ1-2; TRBD1 agrees at 9 bases. The CDR3 totals 16 residues. V lost 3 bases and J lost 2; bases outside the gene matches: 7. Germline CDR1 reads MDHEN; CDR2 reads SYDVKM. The chain's CDR3 is CASSFQAGTGNYGYTF. As DNA, the CDR3 is TGTGCCAGCAGTTTTCAAGCTGGGACAGGGAACTATGGCTACACCTTC.

Worth noting for this clone: An end of the junction does not agree with germline; a read error may underlie this. The rearrangement uses TRBV7-9 and TRBJ2-7; D possibly corresponds to TRBD1 (6 bases). CDR3 size: 17 residues. The germline V gene encodes CDR1 SEHNR and CDR2 FQNEAQ (reference sequence). CDR3 nucleotide sequence: TGTGCCGGCAGCTTTGTAGGGGGAGCAGGCAGCCCATACGAGCAGTACTTC. This sequence encodes CAGSFVGGAGSPYEQYF.

The V and J genes are TRBV28 and TRBJ2-3; 10 bases are shared with TRBD2. J was trimmed by 1 base and V by 3 bases; bases with no gene match: 1. CDR1 and CDR2 from the germline V gene are MDHEN and SYDVKM. The CDR3 totals 15 residues. The CDR3 here is CASSFGTSGTDTQYF. CDR3 nucleotides: TGTGCCAGCAGTTTTGGGACTAGCGGCACAGATACGCAGTATTTT.

This chain links TRBV5-6 with TRBJ1-4; D is uncertain. The CDR3 covers 14 residues. Trimming pared 2 bases from V and 8 bases from J, leaving 13 bases between. In germline, CDR1 is SGHDT, CDR2 YYEEEE. CDR3 sequence: CASSFSGSQEKLFF. The CDR3 DNA follows: TGTGCCAGCAGCTTCTCCGGGTCTCAGGAAAAACTGTTTTTT.

The chain joins TRBV10-3 to TRBJ1-1; TRBD1 is a possible D gene (6 bases). Germline V gene sequence: CDR1 ENHRY, CDR2 SYGVKD. The CDR3 consists of 14 residues. V was cut by 6 bases and J by 0 bases, with 11 bases left in between. Written as DNA, the CDR3 is TGTGCCATCAGGCAACAGGGAGTGAACACTGAAGCTTTCTTT. Protein product: CAIRQQGVNTEAFF.

The V and J genes are TRBV7-3 and TRBJ2-1; 12 positions match TRBD2. V lost 5 bases to trimming and J lost 9 bases; unmatched junction nucleotides: 8. This CDR3 has 15 residues. Germline V gives CDR1 SGHTA, CDR2 FQGTGA. The CDR3 loop reads CASSPRLAGDVEQFF. The CDR3 bases are TGTGCCAGCAGCCCCCGACTAGCGGGGGACGTTGAGCAGTTCTTC. The full variable domain, completed using reference TRBV7-3 and TRBJ2-1, is GAGVSQTPSNKVTEKGKYVELRCDPISGHTALYWYRQSLGQGPEFLIYFQGTGAADDSGLPNDRFFAVRPEGSVSTLKIQRTERGDSAVYLCASSPRLAGDVEQFFGPGTRLTVL.

On this clone: Mismatch with germline at one junction end may stem from a read error. The rearrangement links TRBV7-9 to TRBJ2-5; D ambiguous. The germline gives CDR1 SEHNR, CDR2 FQNEAQ (reference sequence). This CDR3 has 12 amino acids. CDR3 bases: TGTTCCAGCAGCTCGGAGCAAGAGACCCAGTACTTC. Residues: CSSSSEQETQYF.

The rearrangement uses TRBV12-5 and TRBJ2-5, with 7 bases fitting TRBD2. After removal of 8 bases from V and 5 bases from J, the junction contained 17 bases not matched to a gene. The length of the CDR3 is 16 residues. Germline V CDR1 and CDR2: LGHNT, FRNRAP. This CDR3 is CASSNERGTFGETQYF. In nucleotides, the CDR3 is TGTGCTAGTTCAAATGAGCGGGGTACTTTTGGGGAGACCCAGTACTTC.

This chain uses TRBV27 with TRBJ2-3; 9 nucleotides align to TRBD2. This CDR3 is built from 15 residues. V lost 3 bases to trimming and J lost 3 bases; unmatched junction nucleotides: 4. Germline V gene sequence: CDR1 MNHEY, CDR2 SMNVEV (reference sequence). In DNA form, the CDR3 reads TGTGCCAGCAGTTTGCGGAGCGGGAGGACAGATACGCAGTATTTT. Residues: CASSLRSGRTDTQYF.

A note on this clone: At one of its ends the junction is not consistent with the germline gene, which may arise from a read error. J is TRBJ2-6 and V is TRBV23-1; 7 bases map to TRBD1. TRBV23-1 is marked as an open reading frame, function uncertain. The CDR3 has 18 residues. The CDR3 DNA reads TGCGCCAGCAGAAATCCCGGGACAGTCATCTCTGGGGCCAACGGCCTGACTTTC. It codes for CASRNPGTVISGANGLTF.

The V call is TRBV2, the J call TRBJ1-5, with D possibly TRBD1 on 5 matching bases. Trimming shortened V by 5 bases and J by 3 bases, and 11 bases separated the two germline ends. The CDR3 spans 14 residues. Germline loops: CDR1 SNHLY, CDR2 FYNNEI. The CDR3 sequence is CASSQQGINQPQHF. The CDR3 DNA reads TGTGCCAGCAGTCAGCAGGGAATCAATCAGCCCCAGCATTTT.

The chain is built from TRBV7-2 and TRBJ2-7; possibly TRBD2 for D (5 bases). Germline V CDR1 and CDR2: SGHTA, FQGNSA. The V gene lost 2 bases and the J gene lost 1 base, with 15 bases spanning the gap. This CDR3 spans 16 amino acids. The CDR3 reads CASSLFGGGLSYEQYF. The CDR3 region has the DNA TGTGCCAGCAGCTTATTTGGAGGCGGGCTGTCCTACGAGCAGTACTTC.